In this sample, the clone carrying this T cell receptor (beta chain) turned up many times. The antigen remains undetermined. V shed 1 base and J shed 7 bases, with 11 bases lying between them. CDR3 length: 14 residues. Germline loops: CDR1 MGHRA, CDR2 YSYEKL. These data originate in a study of T cells in Graves' hyperthyroidism and ophthalmopathy. The study, taken as a whole, reports: Ophthalmopathy got predicted by the model a median approximately six months before its onset.

A patient was excluded if there was uncontrolled infection, other autoimmune disease, pregnancy or lactation. Amplification yielded TCR beta CDR3 regions, with RNA transcripts as the source. HTBI primers drove first-round RT-PCR of the TCR CDR3. Using its own MiXCR run on the multiplex PCR reads, TCRdb lists one record per CDR3 protein. The sample shows roughly 640,000 distinct CDR3 sequences, approximately 15% of them seen only once. The chain employs TRBV4-1 and TRBJ1-5; possible D gene TRBD1, 6 bases. The receptor was isolated from a woman in her forties with Graves' ophthalmopathy. The sequencing input was blood. The CDR3 loop is CASSQAGQLQPQHF. CDR3 nucleotide sequence: TGCGCCAGCAGCCAAGCGGGACAATTACAGCCCCAGCATTTT.